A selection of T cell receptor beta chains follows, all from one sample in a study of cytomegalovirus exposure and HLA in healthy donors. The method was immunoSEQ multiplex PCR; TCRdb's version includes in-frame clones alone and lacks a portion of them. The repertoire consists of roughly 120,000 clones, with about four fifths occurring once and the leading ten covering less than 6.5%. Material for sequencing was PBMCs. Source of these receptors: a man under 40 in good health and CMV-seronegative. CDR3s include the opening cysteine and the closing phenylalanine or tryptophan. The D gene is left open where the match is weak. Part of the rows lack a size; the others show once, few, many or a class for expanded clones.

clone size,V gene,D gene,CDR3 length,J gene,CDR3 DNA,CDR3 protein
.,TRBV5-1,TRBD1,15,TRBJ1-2,TGCGCCAGCAGCTTGGCGACAGGGGTTAACTATGGCTACACCTTC,CASSLATGVNYGYTF
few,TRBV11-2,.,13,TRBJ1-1,TGTGCCAGCAGCGTAAGTCGGGGCACTGAAGCTTTCTTT,CASSVSRGTEAFF
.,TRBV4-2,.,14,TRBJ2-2,TGTGCCAGCAGCCACTCGAGATACACCGGGGAGCTGTTTTTT,CASSHSRYTGELFF
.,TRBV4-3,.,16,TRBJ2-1,TGCGCCAGCAGCCAAGACGCCCTCAGGGTTCACAATGAGCAGTTCTTC,CASSQDALRVHNEQFF
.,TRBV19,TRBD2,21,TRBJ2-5,TGTGCCAGTACCGCAACACCGACTAGCGGGACTCCTTGGCTGGTCCCGGGGACCCAGTACTTC,CASTATPTSGTPWLVPGTQYF
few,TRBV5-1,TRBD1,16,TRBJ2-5,TGCGCCAGCAGCCGTATATTTGCCAGGGGGCCTGAGACCCAGTACTTC,CASSRIFARGPETQYF
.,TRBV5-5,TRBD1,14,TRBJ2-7,TGTGCCAGCAGCCCGGGACAGGGGAACGGCGAGCAGTACTTC,CASSPGQGNGEQYF
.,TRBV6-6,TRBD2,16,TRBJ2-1,TGTGCCAGCCAGAGGACTAGCGGGAGTGGCGTAGGTGAGCAGTTCTTC,CASQRTSGSGVGEQFF
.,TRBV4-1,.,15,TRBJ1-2,TGCGCCAGCAGCCAAGACTGGCAGGGTGGATATGGCTACACCTTC,CASSQDWQGGYGYTF
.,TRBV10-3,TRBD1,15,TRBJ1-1,TGTGCCATCAGTGAATTAGACAGGGGGAACACTGAAGCTTTCTTT,CAISELDRGNTEAFF
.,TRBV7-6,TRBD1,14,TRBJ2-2,TGTGCCAGCAGCCAGGGACAGGGAACCGGGGAGCTGTTTTTT,CASSQGQGTGELFF
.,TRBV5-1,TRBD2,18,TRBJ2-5,TGCGCCAGCGCGAGAATCAACAACAATAGCGGGTACGAAGAGACCCAGTACTTC,CASARINNNSGYEETQYF
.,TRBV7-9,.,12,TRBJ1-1,TGTGCCAGCAGCAACACGGGGGTCGAGACTTTCTTT,CASSNTGVETFF
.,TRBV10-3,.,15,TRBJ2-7,TGTGCCATCAGTGAGGCGCGTCAGGGTACCGACGAGCAGTACTTC,CAISEARQGTDEQYF
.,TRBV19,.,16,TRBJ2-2,TGTGCCAGTAGTCTACAGCCTTCCGCGAACACCGGGGAGCTGTTTTTT,CASSLQPSANTGELFF
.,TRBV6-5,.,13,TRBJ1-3,TGTGCCAGCAGTTCGGTAACAGGGAACACCATATATTTT,CASSSVTGNTIYF
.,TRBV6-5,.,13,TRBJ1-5,TGTGCCAGCAGTTACAGCAGGCTCCAGCCCCAGCATTTT,CASSYSRLQPQHF
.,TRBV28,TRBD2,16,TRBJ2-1,TGTGCCAGCAGTCTACTAGCGGGTGGCTCCTACAATGAGCAGTTCTTC,CASSLLAGGSYNEQFF
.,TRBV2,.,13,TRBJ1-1,TGTGCCAGCAGTGCATCGGTGAACACTGAAGCTTTCTTT,CASSASVNTEAFF
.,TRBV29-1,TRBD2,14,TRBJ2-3,TGCAGCGTTGAAGAGGGGGGGGTACCAGATACGCAGTATTTT,CSVEEGGVPDTQYF
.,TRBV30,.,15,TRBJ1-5,TGTGCCTGGAGTGTACGTCCGGGGGTCTTTCAGCCCCAGCATTTT,CAWSVRPGVFQPQHF